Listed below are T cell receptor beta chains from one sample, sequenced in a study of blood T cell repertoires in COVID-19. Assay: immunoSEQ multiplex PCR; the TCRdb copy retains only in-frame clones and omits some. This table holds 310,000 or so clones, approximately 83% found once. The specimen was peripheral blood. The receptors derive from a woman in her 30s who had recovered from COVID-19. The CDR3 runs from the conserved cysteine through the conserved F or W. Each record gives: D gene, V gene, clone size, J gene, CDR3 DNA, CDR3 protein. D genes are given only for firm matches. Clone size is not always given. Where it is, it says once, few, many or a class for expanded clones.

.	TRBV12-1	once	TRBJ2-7	TGTGCCAGCAGCTTTGACTACCCCGAGCAGTACTTC	CASSFDYPEQYF
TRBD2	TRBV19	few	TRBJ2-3	TGTGCCAGTAGTGTAATGGCGGGGGGGGCAGATACGCAGTATTTT	CASSVMAGGADTQYF
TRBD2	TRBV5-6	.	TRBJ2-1	TGTGCCAGCAGCTTGGCGACTAGCGGGAGGCCAAGCTCCTACAATGAGCAGTTCTTC	CASSLATSGRPSSYNEQFF
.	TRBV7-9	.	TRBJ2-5	TGTGCCAGCAGCTTAGCAGTAACAGGACAACAAGAGACCCAGTACTTC	CASSLAVTGQQETQYF
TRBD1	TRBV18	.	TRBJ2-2	TGTGCCAGCTCACTCTCGACAGGGGGCACCGGGGAGCTGTTTTTT	CASSLSTGGTGELFF
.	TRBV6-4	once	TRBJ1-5	TGTGCCAGCAGTGACCGGAGGCCAAAAGAACGCAATCAGCCCCAGCATTTT	CASSDRRPKERNQPQHF
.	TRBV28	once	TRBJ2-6	TGTGCCAGCAGTTACAGGTCTGGGGCCAACGTCCTGACTTTC	CASSYRSGANVLTF
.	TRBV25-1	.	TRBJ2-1	TGTGCCAGCAGTGACGTGGTTAGCTCCTACAATGAGCAGTTCTTC	CASSDVVSSYNEQFF
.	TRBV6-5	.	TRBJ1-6	TGTGCCAGCAGTTTCGGGACTTTTAATTCACCCCTCCACTTT	CASSFGTFNSPLHF
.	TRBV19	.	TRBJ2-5	TGTGCCAGTAGTACCAGACTGGAGACCCAGTACTTC	CASSTRLETQYF
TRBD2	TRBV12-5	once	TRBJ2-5	TGTGCTAGTGGTTTGCCTCGACTAGCGGGGGAGATCCAAGAGACCCAGTACTTC	CASGLPRLAGEIQETQYF
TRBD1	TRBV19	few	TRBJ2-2	TGTGCCAGTAGTTCCCGGACAGGGCTAGAGCTGTTTTTT	CASSSRTGLELFF
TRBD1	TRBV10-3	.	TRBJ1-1	TGTGCCATCAGTTCTACGACAGGGACACCTGAAGCTTTCTTT	CAISSTTGTPEAFF
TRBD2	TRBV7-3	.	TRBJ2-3	TGTGCCAGCAGCTTATTAGCGGGAGGGCCGGGGAGCACAGATACGCAGTATTTT	CASSLLAGGPGSTDTQYF
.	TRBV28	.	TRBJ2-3	TGTGCCAGCGGGAGGGGGGACACAGATACGCAGTATTTT	CASGRGDTDTQYF
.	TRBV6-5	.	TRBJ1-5	TGTGCCAGCAGTTCTAATAGCAATCAGCCCCAGCATTTT	CASSSNSNQPQHF
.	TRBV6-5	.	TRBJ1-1	TGTGCCAGCAGTTACTCGGTCTGGGGCGCTGAAGCTTTCTTT	CASSYSVWGAEAFF
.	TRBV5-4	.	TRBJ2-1	TGTGCCAGCAGCTCCCGGGACTCAATTCAGTTCTTC	CASSSRDSIQFF
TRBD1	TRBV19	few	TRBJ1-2	TGTGCCACGATGACAGGGGGCAGTGGCTACACCTTC	CATMTGGSGYTF
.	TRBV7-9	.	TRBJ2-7	TGTGCCAGCAGCTTAGGACAGCCCGAGCAGTACTTC	CASSLGQPEQYF
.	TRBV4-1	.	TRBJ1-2	TGCGCCAGCAGCCAAGTAGGAGGGACCAACTATGGCTACACCTTC	CASSQVGGTNYGYTF
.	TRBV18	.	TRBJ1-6	TGTGCCAGCTCACCCCAATTTGTGGGGGGGTCCTATAATTCACCCCTCCACTTT	CASSPQFVGGSYNSPLHF
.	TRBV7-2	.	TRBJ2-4	TGTGCCAGCAGCGGCGCAGGCGGGGGCTTAGGCATTCAGTACTTC	CASSGAGGGLGIQYF
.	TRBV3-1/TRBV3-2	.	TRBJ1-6	TGTGCCAGCAGCCAAGAGTCCAGGCTCGGTGGGAATTCACCCCTCCACTTT	CASSQESRLGGNSPLHF
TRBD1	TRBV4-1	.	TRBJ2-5	TGCGCCAGCAGCCCCCGGGCTGCGACAGGGGGGGGAGAGACCCAGTACTTC	CASSPRAATGGGETQYF
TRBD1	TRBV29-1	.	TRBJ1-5	TGCAGCGTTCTTACAGGGGGGACGGGCAATCAGCCCCAGCATTTT	CSVLTGGTGNQPQHF
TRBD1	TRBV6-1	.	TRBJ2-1	TGTGCCAGCAGTGACCGGACAGGGGATTTCGTCAATGAGCAGTTCTTC	CASSDRTGDFVNEQFF
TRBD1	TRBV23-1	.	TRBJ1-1	TGCGCCAGCACCAGAACAGGGGAGGACACTGAAGCTTTCTTT	CASTRTGEDTEAFF
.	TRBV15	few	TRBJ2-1	TGTGCCACCAGCAGAGCAGTAGGGGGACGTGAGCAGTTCTTC	CATSRAVGGREQFF
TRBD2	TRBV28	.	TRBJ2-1	TGTGCCAGCAGTGGGGCGGGAGAGTCCTACAATGAGCAGTTCTTC	CASSGAGESYNEQFF
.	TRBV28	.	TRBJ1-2	TGTGCCAGCAGCGAGGAGGGTAGGCAATCCTATGGCTACACCTTC	CASSEEGRQSYGYTF
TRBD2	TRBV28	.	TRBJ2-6	TGTGCCAGCAGTGATAGCGGGAGATTCTCTGGGGCCAACGTCCTGACTTTC	CASSDSGRFSGANVLTF
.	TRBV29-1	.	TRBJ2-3	TGCAGCGCCGCGCCTCGTCTGGTCACAGATACGCAGTATTTT	CSAAPRLVTDTQYF
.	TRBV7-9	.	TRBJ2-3	TGTGCCAGCAGCGGCACGACATCCACAGATACGCAGTATTTT	CASSGTTSTDTQYF
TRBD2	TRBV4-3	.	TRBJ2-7	TGCGCCAGCAGCCAAGATGGGACTAGCGGCTCCTACGAGCAGTACTTC	CASSQDGTSGSYEQYF
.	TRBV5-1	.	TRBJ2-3	TGCGCCAGCAGCTTGGAAGTAGGGGGAGATACGCAGTATTTT	CASSLEVGGDTQYF
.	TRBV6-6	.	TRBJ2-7	TGTGCCAGCAGCGACCCGGACAGGGAGGGCGAGCAGTACTTC	CASSDPDREGEQYF
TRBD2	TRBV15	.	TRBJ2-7	TGTGCCACCAGCAGACCCACTAGCGGGAGGGACGAGCAGTACTTC	CATSRPTSGRDEQYF
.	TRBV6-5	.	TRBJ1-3	TGTGCCAGCAGTTACTCCTGGGCCTCCTCTGGAAACACCATATATTTT	CASSYSWASSGNTIYF
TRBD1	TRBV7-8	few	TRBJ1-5	TGTGCCAGCAGCCCCCAGCAGGGGGCTTTTGGTCAGCCCCAGCATTTT	CASSPQQGAFGQPQHF
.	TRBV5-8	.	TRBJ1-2	TGTGCCAGCAGCTTGGACCAGGGCGGATATGGCTACACCTTC	CASSLDQGGYGYTF
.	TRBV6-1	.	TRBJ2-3	TGTGCCAGCAGTGATCAGGGAGGTGATACGCAGTATTTT	CASSDQGGDTQYF
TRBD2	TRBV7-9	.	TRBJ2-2	TGTGCCAGCAGCCAAGGGACTAGCGGGAGATCCGGGGAGCTGTTTTTT	CASSQGTSGRSGELFF
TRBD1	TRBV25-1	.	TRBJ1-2	TGTGCCAGCAGCCGGGACAGGTTTGGCTACACCTTC	CASSRDRFGYTF
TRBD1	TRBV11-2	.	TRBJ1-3	TGTGCCAGCAGCTACCTGACAGGGGTTACCTCTGGAAACACCATATATTTT	CASSYLTGVTSGNTIYF
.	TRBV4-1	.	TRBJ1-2	TGCGCCAGCAGCCAGCCAACCAGCGGCTATGGCTACACCTTC	CASSQPTSGYGYTF
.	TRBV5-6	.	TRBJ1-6	TGTGCCAGCAGCTTGCAGGGTGGCCATTCACCCCTCCACTTT	CASSLQGGHSPLHF
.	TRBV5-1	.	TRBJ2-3	TGCGCCAGCAGCCCCGGGGTAGATACGCAGTATTTT	CASSPGVDTQYF
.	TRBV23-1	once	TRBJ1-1	TGCGCCAGCAGTCGGGGAGCGGCTTTCTTT	CASSRGAAFF
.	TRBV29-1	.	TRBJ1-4	TGCAGCGTTGAAGATCTGGGGGGGGGAAAGGAAAAACTGTTTTTT	CSVEDLGGGKEKLFF
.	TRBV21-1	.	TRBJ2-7	TGTGCCAGCAGCAAAAGAATCAGATCCTACGAGCAGTACTTC	CASSKRIRSYEQYF
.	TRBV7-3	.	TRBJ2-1	TGTGCCAGCAGTGCGGTGTCCTACAATGAGCAGTTCTTC	CASSAVSYNEQFF
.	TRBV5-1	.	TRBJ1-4	TGCGCCAGCAGCTTGGGGGAGGCGGAAAAACTGTTTTTT	CASSLGEAEKLFF
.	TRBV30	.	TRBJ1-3	TGTGCCTGGAGTCGAGGTGCTGGAAACACCATATATTTT	CAWSRGAGNTIYF
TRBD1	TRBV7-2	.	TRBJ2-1	TGTGCCAGCAGCTTAAGACAGGGACGTGAGCAGTTCTTC	CASSLRQGREQFF